This TCR beta chain was captured in a study of PD-1 blockade in classical Hodgkin lymphoma. Patients all relapsed after autologous stem cell transplantation, and there was variation in brentuximab vedotin exposure. Magnetic negative selection was used to purify CD4+ T cells from PBMCs that had been thawed. The V end lost 2 bases, the J end lost 5 bases, and 6 bases lay between the germline ends. The CDR3 is 12 amino acids. Germline assignment: CDR1 SGHTS and CDR2 YDEGEE. Clones were read by immunoSEQ multiplex PCR, and TCRdb kept only the in-frame ones, dropping some. Here the sample spans 27,000 or so clones, roughly 80% being singletons.

V gene TRBV5-8 combines with J gene TRBJ2-3, with D possibly matching TRBD2 (5 bases). The sequence was obtained from a human donor with classical Hodgkin lymphoma. Sequenced here: CD4+ T cells from blood, sampled at baseline. CDR3 amino acids: CASSFGVDTQYF. In nucleotides, the CDR3 is TGTGCCAGCAGCTTCGGGGTAGATACGCAGTATTTT.